A single sample is the source of the 2 T cell receptor beta chains below, sequenced in a study of cytomegalovirus exposure and HLA in healthy donors. The PCR ran on 60 Vbeta and 13 Jbeta primers. Clones were read by immunoSEQ multiplex PCR, and TCRdb kept only the in-frame ones, dropping some. The repertoire has around 88,000 clones, about 74% of them found once; the top ten carry 1.8%. Specimen: PBMCs. These receptor sequences come from a male donor in good health and CMV-seronegative.

This clone was found once. The rearrangement links TRBV5-1 to TRBJ2-7, with TRBD2 identical over 10 bases. The ends lost 6 bases at V and 6 bases at J; junction bases unmatched: 21. This CDR3 is 18 amino acids long. Per germline, CDR1 SGHRS and CDR2 YFSETQ. Written as DNA, the CDR3 is TGCGCCAGCAAGCAAGACCTGGGACTAGCGAGATCCTCGGGCGAGCAGTACTTC. Protein: CASKQDLGLARSSGEQYF.

The chain uses TRBV30 and TRBJ2-6; 7 bases are shared with TRBD1. The CDR3 loop spans 17 amino acids. The germline gives CDR1 GTSNPN, CDR2 SVGIG (reference sequence). The trim removed 4 bases at V and 0 bases at J, leaving 9 bases unmatched. The CDR3 DNA sequence: TGTGCCTGGACCCTCCAGGGGGTCTACTCTGGGGCCAACGTCCTGACTTTC. Protein sequence: CAWTLQGVYSGANVLTF.